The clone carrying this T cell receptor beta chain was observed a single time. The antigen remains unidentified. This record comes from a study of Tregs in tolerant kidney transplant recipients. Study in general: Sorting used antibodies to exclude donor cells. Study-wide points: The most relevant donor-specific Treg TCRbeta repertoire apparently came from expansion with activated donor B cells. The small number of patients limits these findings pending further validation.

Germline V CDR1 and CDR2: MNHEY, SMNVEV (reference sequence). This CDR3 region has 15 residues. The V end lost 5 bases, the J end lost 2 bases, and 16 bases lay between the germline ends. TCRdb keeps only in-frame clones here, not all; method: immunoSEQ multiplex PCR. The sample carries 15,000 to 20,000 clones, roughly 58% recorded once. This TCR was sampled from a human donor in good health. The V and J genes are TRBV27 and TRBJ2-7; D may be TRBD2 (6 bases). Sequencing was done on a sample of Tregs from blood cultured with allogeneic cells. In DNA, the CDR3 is TGTGCCAGCAGTGGCCGAGGAGGGACCACCTACGAGCAGTACTTC. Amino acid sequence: CASSGRGGTTYEQYF.